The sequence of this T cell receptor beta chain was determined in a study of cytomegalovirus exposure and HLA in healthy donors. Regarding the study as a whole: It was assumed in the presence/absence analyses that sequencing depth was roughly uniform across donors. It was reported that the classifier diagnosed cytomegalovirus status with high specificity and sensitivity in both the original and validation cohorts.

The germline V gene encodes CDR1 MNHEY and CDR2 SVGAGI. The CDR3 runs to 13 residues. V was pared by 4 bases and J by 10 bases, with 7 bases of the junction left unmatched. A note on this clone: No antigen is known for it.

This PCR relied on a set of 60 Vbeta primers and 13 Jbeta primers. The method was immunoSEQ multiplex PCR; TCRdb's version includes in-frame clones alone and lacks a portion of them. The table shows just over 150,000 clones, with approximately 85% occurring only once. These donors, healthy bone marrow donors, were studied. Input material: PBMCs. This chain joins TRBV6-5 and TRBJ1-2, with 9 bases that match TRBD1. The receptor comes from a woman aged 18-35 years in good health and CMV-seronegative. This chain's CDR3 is CASSLPGQGFYTF. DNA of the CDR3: TGTGCCAGCAGTTTACCGGGACAGGGCTTCTACACCTTC.